These 6 T cell receptor beta chains came from one sample sequenced in a study of blood T cells in healthy people across ages. A second PCR, run for about 7 to 11 cycles, used a sample-barcoded 5' primer plus a J-beta primer mix. Each CDR3 protein is one row after TCRdb ran MiXCR on the 5' RACE reads. The sample holds under 2,000,000 distinct CDR3 sequences, just under 50% seen once. Sequenced: blood. The receptors come from a woman aged 40-49 years in good health.

J is TRBJ2-3 and V is TRBV7-2; no definite D call. The CDR3 is made up of 17 amino acids. With 5 bases removed from V and 0 bases from J, the gap between germline ends came to 18 bases. CDR1 is SGHTA, CDR2 FQGNSA, per germline. The CDR3 sequence is CASSPKTTAGSTDTQYF. The CDR3 nucleotides are TGTGCCAGCAGCCCCAAAACTACAGCTGGTAGCACAGATACGCAGTATTTT.

V usage is TRBV20-1 and J usage is TRBJ1-1, with D perhaps matching TRBD1 (6 bases). The ends were cut back, 5 bases at V and 10 bases at J, with 14 bases in the middle. This CDR3 has 11 amino acids. Germline loops: CDR1 DFQATT, CDR2 SNEGSKA (reference sequence). The CDR3 coding sequence is TGCAGTGCTGGAAGGGACACGCGAGCTTTCTTT. Its translation is CSAGRDTRAFF.

This chain links TRBV11-2 with TRBJ2-1; D unclear. CDR3 length: 13 amino acids. Trimming stripped 5 bases from V and 7 bases from J, with 12 bases between. Germline V gene data show CDR1 as SGHAT and CDR2 as FQNNGV. CDR3 in amino acids: CASSDQAENEQFF. The CDR3 DNA reads TGTGCCAGCAGCGACCAGGCGGAAAATGAGCAGTTCTTC.

The rearrangement joins TRBV12-3 or TRBV12-4 to TRBJ2-5; tentatively, D is TRBD1 or TRBD2 (6 bases each). Deletions cut 6 bases from V and 5 bases from J, with 22 bases between. The CDR3 sequence is 16 residues long. The CDR3 sequence: CASSSGWGARQETQYF. In DNA form, the CDR3 reads TGTGCCAGCAGCTCTGGGTGGGGGGCCAGACAGGAGACCCAGTACTTC.

The chain has TRBV6-2 or TRBV6-3 and TRBJ2-7; 7 positions match TRBD1. CDR1 is MNHEY and CDR2 is SVGEGT in the germline V gene. This CDR3 spans 14 amino acids. V dropped 1 base and J dropped 2; count of bases not matched to a gene: 2. The CDR3 DNA is TGTGCCAGCAGTTACTACGGACAGGCCTACGAGCAGTACTTC. Translation gives CASSYYGQAYEQYF.

V gene TRBV13 combines with J gene TRBJ2-1, with 9 bases lining up with TRBD1. The CDR3 sequence is 17 residues long. Trimming cost V 5 bases and J 4 bases; bases outside gene matches: 12. CDR1 is PRHDT, CDR2 FYEKMQ, per germline (reference sequence). The CDR3 sequence: CASSGRDRVKIYNEQFF. Written as DNA, the CDR3 is TGTGCCAGCAGCGGAAGGGACAGGGTAAAAATTTACAATGAGCAGTTCTTC. Using reference TRBV13 and TRBJ2-1 for the parts outside the CDR3, the full variable domain is AAGVIQSPRHLIKEKRETATLKCYPIPRHDTVYWYQQGPGQDPQFLISFYEKMQSDKGSIPDRFSAQQFSDYHSELNMSSLELGDSALYFCASSGRDRVKIYNEQFFGPGTRLTVL.